This TCR beta chain is from a study of shared clonotypes between healthy human individuals. Study details: The people who gave samples were a couple of women and a few men aged 18 to 49.

From germline, CDR1 is MGHDK and CDR2 SYGVNS. Trimming took 1 base from V and 5 from J, leaving 17 bases between them. The CDR3 sequence is 16 residues long. A note on this clone: The antigen is not known.

In the source study's methods: Because ImmunoSEQ provided only junction sequences with no quality scores, the filtering differed. Repertoires were generated with immunoSEQ multiplex PCR, while TCRdb's copy carries only in-frame clones and drops some. The DNA was the basis for D and trimming; V, J and clone size are from that table. The table shows some 900,000 clones, with over 60% occurring only once. General study results and limits: Unshared clonotypes carried lower generation probabilities than those common to all four donors.

The J gene is TRBJ2-5, the V gene TRBV25-1; D possibly matches TRBD1 or TRBD2 (7 bases each). This receptor was identified in a man aged 18 to 30 in good health. The sequenced material came from memory CD4+ T cells sorted from blood. Subset specified: CD45RA-negative fraction. The CDR3 region is CASSEWLGQGGETQYF. CDR3 nucleotide sequence: TGTGCCAGCAGTGAATGGTTGGGGCAGGGGGGGGAGACCCAGTACTTC.